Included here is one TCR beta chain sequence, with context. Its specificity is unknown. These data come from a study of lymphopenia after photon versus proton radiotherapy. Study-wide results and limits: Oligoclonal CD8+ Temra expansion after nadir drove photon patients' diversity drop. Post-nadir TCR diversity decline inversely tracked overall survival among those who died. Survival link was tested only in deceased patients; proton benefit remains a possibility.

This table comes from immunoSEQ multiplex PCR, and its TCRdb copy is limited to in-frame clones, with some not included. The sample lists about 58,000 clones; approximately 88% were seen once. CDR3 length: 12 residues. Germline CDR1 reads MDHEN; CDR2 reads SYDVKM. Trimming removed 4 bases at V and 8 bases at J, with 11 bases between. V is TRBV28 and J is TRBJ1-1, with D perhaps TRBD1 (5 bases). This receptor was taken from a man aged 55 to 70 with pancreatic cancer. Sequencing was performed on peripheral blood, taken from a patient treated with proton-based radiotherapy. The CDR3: CASSSQGLEAFF. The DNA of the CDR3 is TGTGCCAGCAGTTCGCAGGGACTCGAAGCTTTCTTT.